Below are 19 T cell receptor beta chains sequenced from a single sample in a study of blood T cell repertoires in COVID-19 (dated by TCRdb to the early 2020s). Library method: the immunoSEQ multiplex PCR assay. Here the immuneACCESS table is served through TCRdb, limited to in-frame sequences with V and J called. Missing clones are a known gap in these copies; in checked studies unresolved V genes cover under half, and the rest lacks a known reason. The sample has some 90,000 clones on record, about 86% of them singletons. The top ten clonotypes cover around 1.3% of the sample. The material sequenced was peripheral blood. These receptors were taken from a man older than 75 with active or convalescent COVID-19.

The gene calls are TRBV5-1 and TRBJ2-1, with D perhaps matching TRBD2 (6 bases). The V end lost 1 base, the J end lost 0 bases, and 11 bases lay between the germline ends. The CDR3 contains 16 residues. Looked up from germline, CDR1 is SGHRS and CDR2 is YFSETQ. This CDR3 reads CASSLNGRSSYNEQFF. The CDR3 DNA follows: TGCGCCAGCAGCTTGAACGGGAGAAGCTCCTACAATGAGCAGTTCTTC.

The chain combines TRBV28 with TRBJ2-1, with TRBD2 matching over 12 bases. This CDR3 spans 14 amino acids. The germline gives CDR1 MDHEN, CDR2 SYDVKM. V lost 5 bases to trimming and J lost 13 bases; unmatched junction nucleotides: 9. This CDR3 is CASSPYTSGRLQFF. In nucleotides, the CDR3 is TGTGCCAGCAGTCCCTACACTAGCGGGAGGTTACAGTTCTTC. The full variable domain, completed using reference TRBV28 and TRBJ2-1, is DVKVTQSSRYLVKRTGEKVFLECVQDMDHENMFWYRQDPGLGLRLIYFSYDVKMKEKGDIPEGYSVSREKKERFSLILESASTNQTSMYLCASSPYTSGRLQFFGPGTRLTVL.

V gene TRBV28 combines with J gene TRBJ2-1; 12 bases line up with TRBD1. The CDR3 is 21 residues long. Per the germline V gene, CDR1 is MDHEN and CDR2 is SYDVKM. V gave up 5 bases and J gave up 0 bases; unmatched junction bases: 17. The CDR3 DNA is TGTGCCAGCAGTACCGCGGGACAGGGGGCAGTAGCTGGAGGCTCCTACAATGAGCAGTTCTTC. Translated: CASSTAGQGAVAGGSYNEQFF.

The gene calls are TRBV3-1 (or the pseudogene TRBV3-2) and TRBJ2-7; possible D gene TRBD2, 6 bases. The CDR3 contains 14 residues. CDR1 LGHDT and CDR2 YNNKEL come from the germline V gene (reference sequence). The V gene lost 1 base and the J gene lost 7 bases, with 14 bases spanning the gap. The CDR3 region is CASSQAMGAGEQYF. In DNA form, the CDR3 reads TGTGCCAGCAGCCAAGCGATGGGCGCGGGAGAGCAGTACTTC.

This chain uses TRBV2 with TRBJ1-1; no clear D gene. This CDR3 has 14 residues. Germline lookup yields CDR1 SNHLY and CDR2 FYNNEI. V lost 4 bases and J lost 5, with 14 bases in between. This CDR3 reads CASSVYAGNTEAFF. CDR3 DNA: TGTGCCAGCAGTGTATACGCAGGTAATACTGAAGCTTTCTTT.

The chain recombines TRBV6-5 with TRBJ2-7; 10 bases map to TRBD2. J was trimmed by 6 bases and V by 5 bases; bases with no gene match: 10. Germline V CDR1 and CDR2: MNHEY, SVGAGI. CDR3 size: 15 residues. CDR3 protein: CASSPSSGSVGEQYF. CDR3 bases: TGTGCCAGCAGTCCCTCTAGCGGGAGTGTGGGCGAGCAGTACTTC.

This clone occurred a few times. The gene calls are TRBV15 and TRBJ1-2; D is uncertain. Germline V lookup: CDR1 LNHNV, CDR2 YYDKDF (reference sequence). There are 14 residues in the CDR3. Trimming removed 8 bases from V and 0 bases from J, with 13 bases in between. The CDR3 nucleotides are TGTGCCACCTCCGAGGATCACGCTAACTATGGCTACACCTTC. Its translation: CATSEDHANYGYTF. Full variable domain (missing parts from reference TRBV15 and TRBJ1-2): DAMVIQNPRYQVTQFGKPVTLSCSQTLNHNVMYWYQQKSSQAPKLLFHYYDKDFNNEADTPDNFQSRRPNTSFCFLDIRSPGLGDTAMYLCATSEDHANYGYTFGSGTRLTVV.

The chain carries TRBV19 and TRBJ1-4; the match to TRBD1 covers 9 bases. This CDR3 is 15 amino acids long. V shed 1 base and J 12 bases; nucleotides not matched to a gene: 9. Germline CDR1 LNHDA, CDR2 SQIVND (reference sequence). As DNA, the CDR3 is TGTGCCAGTAGTATAGGATTTAGGGGACAGGGCGAACTGTTTTTT. As protein: CASSIGFRGQGELFF.

With regard to this clone: A junction end diverges from the germline sequence, so it may reflect a read error. The rearrangement joins TRBV7-7 to TRBJ2-1, with 10 bases identical to TRBD1. This CDR3 is built from 15 residues. Germline-derived CDR1 and CDR2 are SSHAT and FNYEAQ (reference sequence). The chain's CDR3 is CASSVDRGNYNEQFF. CDR3 bases: TGTGCTAGCAGCGTGGACAGGGGGAACTACAATGAGCAGTTCTTC.

The genes are TRBV13 and TRBJ2-1, with 11 bases identical to TRBD2. With 1 base clipped from V and 4 bases from J, the junction kept 3 bases outside the gene matches. The CDR3 consists of 16 residues. The germline V gene encodes CDR1 PRHDT and CDR2 FYEKMQ (reference sequence). The CDR3 coding sequence is TGTGCCAGCAGCTTAGTTAGACTAGCGGGGTACAATGAGCAGTTCTTC. It codes for CASSLVRLAGYNEQFF.

This rearrangement joins TRBV7-9 to TRBJ2-7; 9 bases align to TRBD1. Trimming at V came to 5 bases and at J to 4 bases, leaving 6 bases not matched to a gene. Looked up from germline, CDR1 is SEHNR and CDR2 is FQNEAQ (reference sequence). This CDR3 contains 14 residues. This CDR3 reads CASSLGTGWYEQYF. CDR3 in DNA: TGTGCCAGCAGCCTGGGGACAGGGTGGTACGAGCAGTACTTC.

Here the CDR3 DNA reads TGTGCCAGCAGTGATCAGGGCACCGGGGAGCTGTTTTTT. Its protein is CASSDQGTGELFF. The chain joins TRBV6-4 to TRBJ2-2; weak D call: TRBD1 (5 bases). Germline loops: CDR1 MRHNA, CDR2 SNTAGT. V was trimmed by 3 bases and J by 4 bases, leaving 6 bases between them. This CDR3 region has 13 residues.

The rearrangement uses TRBV19 and TRBJ1-2; a weak D match, TRBD1 (6 bases). CDR1 and CDR2 from the germline V gene are LNHDA and SQIVND (reference sequence). The germline V and J ends were trimmed by 3 bases and 1 base, with 9 bases remaining between them. The CDR3 is 14 residues long. Written as DNA, the CDR3 is TGTGCCAGTAGTATGGACAGAGTTAACTATGGCTACACCTTC. It yields the protein CASSMDRVNYGYTF.

The chain carries TRBV9 and TRBJ2-7, with unresolved D. CDR3 length equals 15 residues. CDR1 is SGDLS and CDR2 is YYNGEE in the germline V gene. V shed 0 bases and J shed 2 bases, with 12 bases lying between them. Written as DNA, the CDR3 is TGTGCCAGCAGCGTAGGGGCCCACGGCACCTACGAGCAGTACTTC. It is translated as CASSVGAHGTYEQYF.

The chain uses TRBV30 and TRBJ1-5; D might be TRBD1 (5 bases). The CDR3 covers 14 residues. With 3 bases removed from V and 0 bases from J, the gap between germline ends came to 9 bases. Germline V CDR1 and CDR2: GTSNPN, SVGIG (reference sequence). In DNA, the CDR3 is TGTGCCTGGAGACCAGGGAATAGCAATCAGCCCCAGCATTTT. Translation: CAWRPGNSNQPQHF.

The DNA of the CDR3 is TGTGCCAGCTCAGCCGGACTAGGCCAAGAGCAGTTCTTC. The encoded protein is CASSAGLGQEQFF. This chain connects TRBV18 to TRBJ2-1; 7 nucleotides agree with TRBD2. The CDR3 totals 13 residues. V shed 5 bases, J shed 10 bases, and the junction held 8 bases outside the gene matches. Germline V gene lookup returns CDR1 KGHSH and CDR2 LQKENI.

This sequence joins TRBV28 and TRBJ2-3; the match to TRBD1 covers 8 bases. This CDR3 contains 17 residues. Germline loops: CDR1 MDHEN, CDR2 SYDVKM. V was clipped by 2 bases and J by 5 bases; unmatched bases: 12. CDR3 region: CASSLLPGGETIDTQYF. CDR3 coding DNA: TGTGCCAGCAGTTTACTGCCAGGGGGCGAAACAATAGATACGCAGTATTTT.

The chain is built from TRBV14 and TRBJ2-7; D not resolved. Germline CDR1 SGHDN, CDR2 FVKESK. This CDR3 has 12 amino acids. V lost 1 base and J 6 bases, leaving 7 bases between the germline ends. Here the CDR3 DNA reads TGTGCCAGCAGCCAAGCGGGTTCCGAGCAGTACTTC. Residues: CASSQAGSEQYF.

This clone has a single count. This sequence joins TRBV6-6 and TRBJ1-2, with 7 bases aligning to TRBD1. Germline assignment: CDR1 MNHNY and CDR2 SVGAGI (reference sequence). The CDR3 loop spans 13 amino acids. The ends lost 7 bases at V and 2 bases at J; junction bases unmatched: 4. In DNA, the CDR3 is TGTGCCAGCACCAAACAGGGGAACTATGGCTACACCTTC. Residues: CASTKQGNYGYTF.